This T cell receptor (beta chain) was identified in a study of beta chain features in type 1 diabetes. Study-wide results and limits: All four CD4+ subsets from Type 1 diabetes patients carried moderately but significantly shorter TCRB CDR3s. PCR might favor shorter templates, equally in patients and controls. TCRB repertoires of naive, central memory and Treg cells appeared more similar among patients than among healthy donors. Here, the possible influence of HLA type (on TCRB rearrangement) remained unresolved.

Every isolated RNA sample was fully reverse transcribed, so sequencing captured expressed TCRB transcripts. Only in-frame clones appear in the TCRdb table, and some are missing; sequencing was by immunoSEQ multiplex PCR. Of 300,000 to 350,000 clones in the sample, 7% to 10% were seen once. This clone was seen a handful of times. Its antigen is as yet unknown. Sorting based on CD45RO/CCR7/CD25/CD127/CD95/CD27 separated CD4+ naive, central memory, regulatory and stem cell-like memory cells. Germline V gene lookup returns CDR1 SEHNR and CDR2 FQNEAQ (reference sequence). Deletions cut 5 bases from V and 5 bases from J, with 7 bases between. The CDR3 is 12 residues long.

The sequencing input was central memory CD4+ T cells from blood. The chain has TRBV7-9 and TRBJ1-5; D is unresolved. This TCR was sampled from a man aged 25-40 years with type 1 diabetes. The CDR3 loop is CASSRQDQPQHF. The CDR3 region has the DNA TGTGCCAGCAGCCGACAAGATCAGCCCCAGCATTTT.